This T cell receptor beta chain was captured in a study of T cells after yellow fever vaccination. About the research overall: SMART-Seq v4 Ultra Low Input handled preparation of low-cell-number fractions.

The sample holds a few counts of this clonotype. Germline CDR1 and CDR2: MNHEY and SMNVEV (reference sequence). This CDR3 region has 14 residues. V gave up 4 bases and J gave up 5 bases, with 14 bases separating them. In TCRdb, the 5' RACE reads were re-called with MiXCR into one record per CDR3 protein. This table holds 250,000 to 350,000 distinct CDR3 sequences, roughly 4.3% found once. V usage is TRBV27 and J usage is TRBJ2-5, with D tentatively TRBD1 or TRBD2 (5 bases each). The origin of this receptor is a man between 18 and 35 years old who received the YFV17D yellow fever vaccine. The source material was PBMCs, sampled 15 days after the yellow fever booster vaccination. The CDR3 spells CASSSAGRSETQYF. CDR3 in DNA: TGTGCCAGCAGTTCTGCAGGGAGATCGGAGACCCAGTACTTC.